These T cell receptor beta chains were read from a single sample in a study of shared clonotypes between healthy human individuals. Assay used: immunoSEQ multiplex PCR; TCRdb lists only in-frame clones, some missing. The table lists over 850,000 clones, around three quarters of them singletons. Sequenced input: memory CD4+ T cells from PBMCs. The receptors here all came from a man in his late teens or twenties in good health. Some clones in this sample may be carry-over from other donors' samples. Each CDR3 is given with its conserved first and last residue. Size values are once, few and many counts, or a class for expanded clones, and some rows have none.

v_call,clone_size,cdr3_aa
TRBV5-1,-,CASSLDISRPLFF
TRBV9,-,CASSVGGIPTNEKLFF
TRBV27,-,CASSFGWRGGGDTQYF
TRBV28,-,CASSLGRNGRAGTQYF
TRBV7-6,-,CASSLAGGPSSYEQYF
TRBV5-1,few,CASSWGSSNAEKLFF
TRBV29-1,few,CSAARGIGEKLFF
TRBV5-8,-,CASSLGRGTRGATNEKLFF
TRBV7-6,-,CASSLETGAKYEQYF
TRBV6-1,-,CASSERETQYF
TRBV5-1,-,CASSLRQGTNYGYTF
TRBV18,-,CASSPHGGTYEQYF
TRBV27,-,CASSATGTPYEQYF
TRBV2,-,CASSGGSYNSPLHF
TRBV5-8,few,CASSLGLANDEQYF
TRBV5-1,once,CASSLPGGETDTQYF
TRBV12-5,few,CASGTGTANTGELFF
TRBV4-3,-,CASSQDGINIQYF
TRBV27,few,CASTPGGTSYEQYF
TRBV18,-,CASSPLRTGGAGYNEQFF
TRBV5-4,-,CASRFLGAAQETQYF